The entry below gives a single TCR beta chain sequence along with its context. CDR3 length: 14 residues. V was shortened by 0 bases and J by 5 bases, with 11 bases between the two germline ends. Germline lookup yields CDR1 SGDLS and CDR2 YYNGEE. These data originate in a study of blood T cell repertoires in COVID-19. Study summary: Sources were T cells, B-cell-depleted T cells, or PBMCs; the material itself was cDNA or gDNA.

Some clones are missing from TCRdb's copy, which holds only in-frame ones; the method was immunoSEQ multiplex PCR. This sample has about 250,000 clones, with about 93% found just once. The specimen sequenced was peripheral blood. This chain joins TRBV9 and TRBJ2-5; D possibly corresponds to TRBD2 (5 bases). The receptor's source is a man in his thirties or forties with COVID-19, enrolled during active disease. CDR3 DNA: TGTGCCAGCAGCGTAGTAGGGAGTGGGGAGACCCAGTACTTC. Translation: CASSVVGSGETQYF.